The 12 T cell receptor beta chains in this list originate from one sample, sequenced in a study of blood T cell repertoires in COVID-19. The protocol was immunoSEQ multiplex PCR, while the TCRdb copy is restricted to in-frame clones and leaves out a portion. The profile covers roughly 120,000 clones, with 86% appearing a single time and around 8% taken by the ten largest. What was sequenced was peripheral blood. These receptors were taken from a man in his sixties or seventies who had recovered from COVID-19.

This rearrangement joins TRBV28 to TRBJ2-1, with 14 positions matching TRBD2. From germline, CDR1 is MDHEN and CDR2 SYDVKM. Trimming cost V 5 bases and J 7 bases; bases outside gene matches: 4. The CDR3 extends over 15 amino acids. Here the CDR3 reads CASSTGLAGGNEQFF. DNA for the CDR3: TGTGCCAGCAGTACAGGACTAGCGGGGGGAAATGAGCAGTTCTTC.

This clone was detected only once. The chain couples TRBV29-1 to TRBJ2-5; D not resolved. V lost 4 bases, J lost 3 bases, and 6 bases lay in between. Germline loops: CDR1 SQVTM, CDR2 ANQGSEA. The CDR3 totals 11 residues. DNA of the CDR3: TGCAGCGTTGGAGTGGAAGAGACCCAGTACTTC. This sequence encodes CSVGVEETQYF.

V and J are TRBV7-3 and TRBJ2-3; 7 nucleotides align to TRBD1. This CDR3 has 17 amino acids. Germline V gene sequence: CDR1 SGHTA, CDR2 FQGTGA. Losses at the gene ends were 5 bases for V and 0 bases for J; bases not matched to a gene: 11. The chain's CDR3 is CASSPLGTESSTDTQYF. The CDR3 bases are TGTGCCAGCAGCCCACTAGGGACAGAGTCAAGCACAGATACGCAGTATTTT.

The sample holds one count of this clone. The chain joins TRBV15 to TRBJ2-1, with 8 positions matching TRBD2. The ends lost 1 base at V and 7 bases at J; junction bases unmatched: 9. The CDR3 covers 16 residues. Germline values: CDR1 LNHNV, CDR2 YYDKDF (reference sequence). The CDR3 loop is CATSRGPAGASNEQFF. For the CDR3, the DNA is TGTGCCACCAGCAGAGGACCAGCGGGGGCGTCTAATGAGCAGTTCTTC. Together with reference TRBV15 and TRBJ2-1, the CDR3 gives the full variable domain: DAMVIQNPRYQVTQFGKPVTLSCSQTLNHNVMYWYQQKSSQAPKLLFHYYDKDFNNEADTPDNFQSRRPNTSFCFLDIRSPGLGDTAMYLCATSRGPAGASNEQFFGPGTRLTVL.

The chain links TRBV24-1 to TRBJ1-2, with 10 nucleotides matching TRBD1. CDR3 length equals 16 residues. With 2 bases clipped from V and 4 bases from J, the junction kept 6 bases outside the gene matches. Germline loops: CDR1 KGHDR, CDR2 SFDVKD. This chain's CDR3 is CATSDSGTGAVYGYTF. In nucleotides, the CDR3 is TGTGCCACCAGTGATTCCGGGACAGGGGCGGTCTATGGCTACACCTTC.

This rearrangement joins TRBV6-1 to TRBJ2-3, with TRBD2 as a possible D gene (6 bases). From germline, CDR1 is MNHNS and CDR2 SASEGT. Between the trimmed V and J ends, which lost 0 bases and 8 bases, there was a span of 12 bases. CDR3 length: 14 residues. The CDR3 sequence: CASSEAGWEATQYF. For the CDR3, the DNA is TGTGCCAGCAGTGAAGCGGGTTGGGAGGCTACGCAGTATTTT.

The rearrangement joins TRBV24-1 to TRBJ1-4; TRBD1 is a possible D gene (6 bases). V lost 3 bases and J 0 bases, leaving 7 bases between the germline ends. CDR1 and CDR2 from the germline V gene are KGHDR and SFDVKD. The CDR3 contains 15 residues. CDR3 coding DNA: TGTGCCACCAGTGATCCAGGGGCAACTAATGAAAAACTGTTTTTT. Amino acid sequence: CATSDPGATNEKLFF.

V is TRBV11-2 and J is TRBJ2-4, with TRBD1 matching 10 bases. The ends lost 5 bases at V and 9 bases at J; junction bases unmatched: 7. Germline CDR1 SGHAT, CDR2 FQNNGV. CDR3 length: 14 amino acids. The CDR3 is CASSPGQGRFIQYF. CDR3 in DNA: TGTGCCAGCAGCCCGGGACAGGGGAGGTTCATTCAGTACTTC. Full variable domain (outside the CDR3, taken from reference TRBV11-2 and TRBJ2-4): EAGVAQSPRYKIIEKRQSVAFWCNPISGHATLYWYQQILGQGPKLLIQFQNNGVVDDSQLPKDRFSAERLKGVDSTLKIQPAKLEDSAVYLCASSPGQGRFIQYFGAGTRLSVL.

The CDR3 region has the DNA TGTGCCAGCAGCCAAGTATGGCAGTCGAATGAAAAACTGTTTTTT. This sequence encodes CASSQVWQSNEKLFF. This chain connects TRBV4-2 to TRBJ1-4, with unresolved D. The length of the CDR3 is 15 residues. Germline assignment: CDR1 LGHNA and CDR2 YNFKEQ. The V gene lost 1 base and the J gene lost 5 bases, with 11 bases spanning the gap.

The chain recombines TRBV7-2 with TRBJ1-1; TRBD1 aligns across 11 bases. The CDR3 runs to 15 residues. Germline lookup yields CDR1 SGHTA and CDR2 FQGNSA. Trimming took 0 bases from V and 3 from J; bases not matched to a gene: 0. The CDR3 nucleotides are TGTGCCAGCAGCTTAGCGGGACAGGGGGACACTGAAGCTTTCTTT. The encoded protein is CASSLAGQGDTEAFF.

This clone occurred a few times. This chain uses TRBV29-1 with TRBJ2-1; 10 bases agree with TRBD1. Losses at the gene ends were 6 bases for V and 8 bases for J; bases not matched to a gene: 7. The CDR3 spans 13 residues. Germline loops: CDR1 SQVTM, CDR2 ANQGSEA. CDR3 region: CSVLGDRGDEQFF. The CDR3 bases are TGCAGCGTCCTGGGGGACAGGGGTGATGAGCAGTTCTTC.

The chain is built from TRBV4-3 and TRBJ1-2; D gene ambiguous. The CDR3 runs to 14 residues. The V and J ends lost 1 base and 8 bases respectively, with 14 bases between them. CDR1 LGHNA and CDR2 YSLEER come from the germline V gene. As DNA, the CDR3 is TGCGCCAGCAGCCAAGCTTGGGCAGCAGGAGGCTACACCTTC. Translating it yields CASSQAWAAGGYTF.